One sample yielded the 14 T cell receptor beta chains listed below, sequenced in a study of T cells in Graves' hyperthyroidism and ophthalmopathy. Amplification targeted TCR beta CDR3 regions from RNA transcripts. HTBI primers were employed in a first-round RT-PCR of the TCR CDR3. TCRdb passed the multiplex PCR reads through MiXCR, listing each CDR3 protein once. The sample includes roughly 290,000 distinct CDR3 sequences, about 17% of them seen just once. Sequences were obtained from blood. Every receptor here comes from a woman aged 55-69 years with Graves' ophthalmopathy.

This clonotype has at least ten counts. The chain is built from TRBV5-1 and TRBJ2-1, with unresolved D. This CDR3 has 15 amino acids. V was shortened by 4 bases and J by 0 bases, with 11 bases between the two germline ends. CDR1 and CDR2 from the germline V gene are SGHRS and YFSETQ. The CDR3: CASSPGPGSYNEQFF. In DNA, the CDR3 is TGCGCCAGCAGCCCGGGCCCGGGCTCCTACAATGAGCAGTTCTTC.

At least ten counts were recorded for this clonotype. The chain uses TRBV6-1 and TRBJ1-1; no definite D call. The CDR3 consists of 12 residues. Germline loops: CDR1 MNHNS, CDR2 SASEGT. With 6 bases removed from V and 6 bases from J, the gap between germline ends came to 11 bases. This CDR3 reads CASSSGRPEAFF. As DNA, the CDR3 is TGTGCCAGCAGCTCCGGGAGACCTGAAGCTTTCTTT.

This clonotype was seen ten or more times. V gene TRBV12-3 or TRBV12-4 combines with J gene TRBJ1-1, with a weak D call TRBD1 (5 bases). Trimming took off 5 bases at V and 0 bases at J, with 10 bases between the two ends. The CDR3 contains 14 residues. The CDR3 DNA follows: TGTGCCAGCAGTACTGTGACAGTGAACACTGAAGCTTTCTTT. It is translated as CASSTVTVNTEAFF.

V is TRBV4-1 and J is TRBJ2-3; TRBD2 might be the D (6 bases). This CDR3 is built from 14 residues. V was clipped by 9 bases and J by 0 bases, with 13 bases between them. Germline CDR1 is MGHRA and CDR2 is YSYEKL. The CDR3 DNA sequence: TGCGCCAGTGCCGGGAGCACTAGCACAGATACGCAGTATTTT. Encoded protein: CASAGSTSTDTQYF.

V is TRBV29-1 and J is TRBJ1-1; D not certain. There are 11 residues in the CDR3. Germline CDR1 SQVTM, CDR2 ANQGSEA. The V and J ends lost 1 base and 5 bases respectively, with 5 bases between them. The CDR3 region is CSVEGGTEAFF. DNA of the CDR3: TGCAGCGTTGAAGGTGGAACTGAAGCTTTCTTT.

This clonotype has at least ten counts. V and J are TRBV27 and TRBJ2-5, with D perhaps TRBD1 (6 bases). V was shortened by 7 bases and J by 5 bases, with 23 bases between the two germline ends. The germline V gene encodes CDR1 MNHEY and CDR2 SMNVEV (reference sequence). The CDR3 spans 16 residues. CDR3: CASKSQPTGGFETQYF. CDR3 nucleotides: TGTGCCAGCAAGTCCCAACCGACAGGAGGATTTGAGACCCAGTACTTC.

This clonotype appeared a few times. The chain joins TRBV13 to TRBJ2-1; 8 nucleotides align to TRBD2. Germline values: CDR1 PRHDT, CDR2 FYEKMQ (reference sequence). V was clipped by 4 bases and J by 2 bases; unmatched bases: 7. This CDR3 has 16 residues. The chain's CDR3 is CASSSSERETYNEQFF. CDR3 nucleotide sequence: TGTGCCAGCAGCTCCTCGGAGCGGGAGACCTACAATGAGCAGTTCTTC.

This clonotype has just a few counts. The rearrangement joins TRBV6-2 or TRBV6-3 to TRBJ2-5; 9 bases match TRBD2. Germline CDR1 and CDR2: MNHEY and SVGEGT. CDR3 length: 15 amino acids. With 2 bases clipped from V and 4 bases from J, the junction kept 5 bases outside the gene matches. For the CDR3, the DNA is TGTGCCAGCAGTTACGTAGCGGGGGCGGGAGAGACCCAGTACTTC. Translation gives CASSYVAGAGETQYF.

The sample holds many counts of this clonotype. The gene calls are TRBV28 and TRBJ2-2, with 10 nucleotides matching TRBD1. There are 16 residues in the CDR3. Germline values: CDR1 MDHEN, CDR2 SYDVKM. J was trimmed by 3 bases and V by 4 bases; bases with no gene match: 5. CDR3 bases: TGTGCCAGCAGTTCGAGACAGGGGGCTTACACCGGGGAGCTGTTTTTT. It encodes CASSSRQGAYTGELFF.

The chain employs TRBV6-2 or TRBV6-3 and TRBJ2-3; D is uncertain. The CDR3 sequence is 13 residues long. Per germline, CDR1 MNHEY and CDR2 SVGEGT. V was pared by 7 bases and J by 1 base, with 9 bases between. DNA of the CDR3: TGTGCCAGCACACGTTTTGGCACAGATACGCAGTATTTT. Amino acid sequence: CASTRFGTDTQYF.

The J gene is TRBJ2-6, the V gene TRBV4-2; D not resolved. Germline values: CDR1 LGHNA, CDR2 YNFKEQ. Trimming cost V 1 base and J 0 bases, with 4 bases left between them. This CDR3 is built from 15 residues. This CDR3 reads CASSQADSGANVLTF. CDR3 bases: TGTGCCAGCAGCCAAGCAGACTCTGGGGCCAACGTCCTGACTTTC.

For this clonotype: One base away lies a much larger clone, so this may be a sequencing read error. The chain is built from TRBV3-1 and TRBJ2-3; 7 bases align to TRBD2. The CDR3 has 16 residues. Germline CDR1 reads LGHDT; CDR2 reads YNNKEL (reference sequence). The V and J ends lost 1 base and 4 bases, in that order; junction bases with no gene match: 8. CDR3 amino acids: CASSQVPLAAADTQYF. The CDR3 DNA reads TGTGCCAGCAGCCAAGTACCCCTAGCGGCCGCAGATACGCAGTATTTT.

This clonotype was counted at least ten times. DNA of the CDR3: TGTGCCAGCAGTATCCGGCAGGGAGGTAGCACAGATACGCAGTATTTT. Translated: CASSIRQGGSTDTQYF. The V and J genes are TRBV6-2 or TRBV6-3 and TRBJ2-3; D is possibly TRBD2 (6 bases). The V end was cut by 5 bases, the J end by 0 bases, with 15 bases between. Germline CDR1 MNHEY, CDR2 SVGEGT. The CDR3 length is 16 residues.

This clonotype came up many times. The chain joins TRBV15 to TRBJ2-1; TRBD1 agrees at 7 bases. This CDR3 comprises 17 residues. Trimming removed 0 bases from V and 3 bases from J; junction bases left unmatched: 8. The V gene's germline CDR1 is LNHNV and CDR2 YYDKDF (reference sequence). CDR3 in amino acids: CATSREPDREGYNEQFF. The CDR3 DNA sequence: TGTGCCACCAGCAGAGAGCCCGACAGGGAAGGCTACAATGAGCAGTTCTTC.